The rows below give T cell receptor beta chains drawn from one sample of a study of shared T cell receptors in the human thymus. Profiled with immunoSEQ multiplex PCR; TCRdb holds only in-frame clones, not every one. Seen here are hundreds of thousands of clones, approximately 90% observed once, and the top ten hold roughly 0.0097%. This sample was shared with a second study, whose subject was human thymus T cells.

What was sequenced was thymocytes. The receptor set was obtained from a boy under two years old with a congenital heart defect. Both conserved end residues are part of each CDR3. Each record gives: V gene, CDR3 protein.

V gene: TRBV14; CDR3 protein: CASSQELRVSGELFF
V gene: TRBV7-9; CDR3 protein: CASSPRDRGFYGYTF
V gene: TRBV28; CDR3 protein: CASSSRLGQGATNEKLFF
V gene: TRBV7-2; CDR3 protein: CASSPGLAGEETQYF
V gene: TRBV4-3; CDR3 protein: CASSQRVGSNNEQFF
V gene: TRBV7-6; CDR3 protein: CASSRTKHREQGLSPGELFF
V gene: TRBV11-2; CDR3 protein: CASSLVGFFDEQYF
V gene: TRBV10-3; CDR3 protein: CAISEGDSYGYTF
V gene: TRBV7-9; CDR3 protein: CASSMAWAGHPIYEQYF
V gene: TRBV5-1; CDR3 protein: CASSPGTGAYEQYF
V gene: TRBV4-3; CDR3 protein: CASSQDGQGYYEQYF
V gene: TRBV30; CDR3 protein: CAWSVSEGGEVNEQFF
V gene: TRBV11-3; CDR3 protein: CASSFDPRQGKQGIQYF
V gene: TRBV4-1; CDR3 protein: CASSQIRGNEQFF